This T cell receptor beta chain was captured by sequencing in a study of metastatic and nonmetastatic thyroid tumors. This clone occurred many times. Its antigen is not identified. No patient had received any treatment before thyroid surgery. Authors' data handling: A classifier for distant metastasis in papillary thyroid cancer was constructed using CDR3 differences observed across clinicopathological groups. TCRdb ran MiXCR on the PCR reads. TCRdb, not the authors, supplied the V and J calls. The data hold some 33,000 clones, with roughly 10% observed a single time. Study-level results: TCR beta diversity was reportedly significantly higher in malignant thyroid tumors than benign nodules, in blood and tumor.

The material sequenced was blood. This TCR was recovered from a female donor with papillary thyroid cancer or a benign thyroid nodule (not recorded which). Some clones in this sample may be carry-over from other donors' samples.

The CDR3 sequence is CASSRGTSGRTTYEQYF. For the CDR3, the DNA is TGCGCCAGCAGCCGAGGGACTAGCGGGAGGACAACCTACGAGCAGTACTTC. This chain links TRBV5-1 with TRBJ2-7, with TRBD2 identical over 15 bases. J gave up 2 bases and V 4 bases, and 7 bases lay outside the gene matches. This CDR3 has 17 amino acids. Germline CDR1 is SGHRS and CDR2 is YFSETQ.